The entry that follows covers one T cell receptor beta chain sequence. The antigen is undetermined. Some clones are missing from TCRdb's copy, which holds only in-frame ones; the method was immunoSEQ multiplex PCR. This sample has around 190,000 clones, with around 88% found just once. These data are taken from a study of T cell responses to AZD1222 COVID-19 vaccine. Study summary: Some second doses came at about 4 weeks and others at about 12 weeks; these were pooled.

CDR1 and CDR2 from the germline V gene are MGHDK and SYGVNS. The CDR3 runs to 16 residues. Losses at the gene ends were 5 bases for V and 0 bases for J; bases not matched to a gene: 6. Overall study results and limits: Females made up more of the donors, who were largely white British, and clonal diversity may have come out too low. Within unmutated variant regions lay the reported targets of nearly half of spike-specific TCRs. Only 5 or 6 AZD1222 recipients tested seropositive at baseline.

The gene calls are TRBV25-1 and TRBJ2-1; 8 bases are a match to TRBD1. This specimen was peripheral blood, taken on day 0 of AZD1222 vaccination. The TCR originated in an adult in good health. This CDR3 is CASSRPGGSSYNEQFF. CDR3 DNA: TGTGCCAGCAGTAGACCAGGGGGCTCCTCCTACAATGAGCAGTTCTTC.